This TCR beta chain derives from a study of CD8 T cells in Susac syndrome. Findings and limits, study-wide: Regarding the TCR sequencing and HLA analysis, the study admitted that a relatively small number of individuals were involved.

With regard to this clonotype: Its antigen is unknown.

Germline assignment: CDR1 LGHNA and CDR2 YNFKEQ. V lost 0 bases to trimming and J lost 5 bases; unmatched junction nucleotides: 7. CDR3 length: 16 residues. A quantity of roughly 0.5 to 1 ug RNA underwent reverse transcription using random hexamers. Amplification of TCR beta CDR3 across 54 Vbeta and 13 Jbeta was performed with immunoSEQ multiplex PCR. TCRdb used MiXCR to reprocess the immunoSEQ multiplex PCR reads, holding one entry per CDR3 protein. The table lists roughly 80,000 distinct CDR3 sequences, 90% to 95% of them singletons. The sequence was obtained from a human donor in good health. This rearrangement joins TRBV4-2 to TRBJ2-1; 7 nucleotides match TRBD1. Sequences were obtained from CD8+ T cells from PBMCs. As DNA, the CDR3 is TGTGCCAGCAGCCAAGATCCGGGACAGCCGCACAATGAGCAGTTCTTC. Its protein is CASSQDPGQPHNEQFF.